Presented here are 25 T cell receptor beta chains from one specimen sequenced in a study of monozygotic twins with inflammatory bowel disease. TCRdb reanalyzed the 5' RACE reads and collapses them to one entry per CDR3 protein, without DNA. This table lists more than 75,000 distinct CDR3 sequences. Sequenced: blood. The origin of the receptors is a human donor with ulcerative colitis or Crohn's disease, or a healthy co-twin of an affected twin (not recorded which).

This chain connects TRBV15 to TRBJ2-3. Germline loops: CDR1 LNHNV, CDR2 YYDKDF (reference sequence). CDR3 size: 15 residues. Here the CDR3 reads CATSRDRLSTDTQYF. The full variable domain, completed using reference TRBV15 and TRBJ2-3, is DAMVIQNPRYQVTQFGKPVTLSCSQTLNHNVMYWYQQKSSQAPKLLFHYYDKDFNNEADTPDNFQSRRPNTSFCFLDIRSPGLGDTAMYLCATSRDRLSTDTQYFGPGTRLTVL.

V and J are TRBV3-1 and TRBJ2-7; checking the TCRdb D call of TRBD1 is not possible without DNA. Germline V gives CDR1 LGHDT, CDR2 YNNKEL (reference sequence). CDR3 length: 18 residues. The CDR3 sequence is CASSQDPGRKKWAYEQYF.

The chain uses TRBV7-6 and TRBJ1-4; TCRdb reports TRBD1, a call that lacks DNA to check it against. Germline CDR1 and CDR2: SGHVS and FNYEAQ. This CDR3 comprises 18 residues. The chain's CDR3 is CASSPRPGDRETNEKLFF. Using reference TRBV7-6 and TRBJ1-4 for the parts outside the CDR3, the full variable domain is GAGVSQSPRYKVTKRGQDVALRCDPISGHVSLYWYRQALGQGPEFLTYFNYEAQQDKSGLPNDRFSAERPEGSISTLTIQRTEQRDSAMYRCASSPRPGDRETNEKLFFGSGTQLSVL.

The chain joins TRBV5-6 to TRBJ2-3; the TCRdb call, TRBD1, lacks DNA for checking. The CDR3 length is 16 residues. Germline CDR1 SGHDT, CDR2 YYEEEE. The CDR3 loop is CASSLILSLSTDTQYF.

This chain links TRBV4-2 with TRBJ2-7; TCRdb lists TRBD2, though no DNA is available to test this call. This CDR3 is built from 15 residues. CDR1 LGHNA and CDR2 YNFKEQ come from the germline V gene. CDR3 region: CASSQSLDGSYEQYF.

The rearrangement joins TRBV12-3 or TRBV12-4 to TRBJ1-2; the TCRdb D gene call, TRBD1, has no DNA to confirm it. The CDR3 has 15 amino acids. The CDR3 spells CASSSDDRFNYGYTF.

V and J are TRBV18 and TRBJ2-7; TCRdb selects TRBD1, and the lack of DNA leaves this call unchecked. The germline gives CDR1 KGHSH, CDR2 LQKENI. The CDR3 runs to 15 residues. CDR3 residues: CASSQTRGQGYEQYF.

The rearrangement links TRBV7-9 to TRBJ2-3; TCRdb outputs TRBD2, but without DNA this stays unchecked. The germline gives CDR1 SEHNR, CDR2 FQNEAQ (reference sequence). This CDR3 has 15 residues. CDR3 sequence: CASSPAGSGGDTQYF.

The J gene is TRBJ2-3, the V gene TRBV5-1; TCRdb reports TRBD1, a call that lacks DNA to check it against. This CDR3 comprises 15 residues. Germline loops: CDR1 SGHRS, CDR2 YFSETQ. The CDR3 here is CASSLAQGALDTQYF.

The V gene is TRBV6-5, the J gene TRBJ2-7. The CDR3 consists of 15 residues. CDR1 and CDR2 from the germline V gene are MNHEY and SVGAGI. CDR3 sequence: CASSYDSRWIEEQYF.

CDR3 protein: CASSPVGYGYTF. The rearrangement uses TRBV5-8 and TRBJ1-2. Germline-derived CDR1 and CDR2 are SGHTS and YDEGEE. CDR3 length: 12 residues.

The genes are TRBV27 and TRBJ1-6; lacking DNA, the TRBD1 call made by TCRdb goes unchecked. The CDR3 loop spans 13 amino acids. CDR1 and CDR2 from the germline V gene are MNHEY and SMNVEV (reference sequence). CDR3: CASSLWGLSPLHF.

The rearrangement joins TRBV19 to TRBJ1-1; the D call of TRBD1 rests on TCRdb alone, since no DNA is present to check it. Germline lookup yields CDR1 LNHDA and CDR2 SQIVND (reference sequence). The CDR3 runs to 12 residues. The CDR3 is CASSMGGTEAFF.

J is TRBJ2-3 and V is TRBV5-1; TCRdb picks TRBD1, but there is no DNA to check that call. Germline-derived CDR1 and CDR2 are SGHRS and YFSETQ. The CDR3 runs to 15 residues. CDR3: CASRLGQSFTDTQYF.

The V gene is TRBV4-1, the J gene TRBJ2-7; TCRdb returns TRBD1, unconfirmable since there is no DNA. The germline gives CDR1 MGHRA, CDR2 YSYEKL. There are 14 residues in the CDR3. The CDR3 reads CASSQENRAYEQYF.

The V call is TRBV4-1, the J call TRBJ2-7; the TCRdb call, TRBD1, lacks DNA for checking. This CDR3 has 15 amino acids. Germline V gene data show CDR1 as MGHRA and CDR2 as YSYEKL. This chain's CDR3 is CASSPLDRISYEQYF.

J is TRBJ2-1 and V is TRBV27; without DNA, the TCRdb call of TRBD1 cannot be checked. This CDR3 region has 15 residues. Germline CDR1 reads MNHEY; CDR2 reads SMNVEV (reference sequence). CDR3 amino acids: CASSPGQGSYNEQFF.

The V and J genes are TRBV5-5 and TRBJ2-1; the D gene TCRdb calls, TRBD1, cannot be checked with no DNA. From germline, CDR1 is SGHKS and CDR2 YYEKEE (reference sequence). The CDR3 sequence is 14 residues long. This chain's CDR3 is CASSFGTGSHEQFF.

CDR3 protein: CASSPPYQETQYF. The rearrangement joins TRBV18 to TRBJ2-5. Germline V gene lookup returns CDR1 KGHSH and CDR2 LQKENI. This CDR3 spans 13 amino acids.

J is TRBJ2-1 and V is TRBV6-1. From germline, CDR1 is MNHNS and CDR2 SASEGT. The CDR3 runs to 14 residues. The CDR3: CASSGSRSYNEQFF.

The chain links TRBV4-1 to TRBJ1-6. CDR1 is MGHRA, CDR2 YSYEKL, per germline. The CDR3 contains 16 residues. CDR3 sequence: CASSLGTSEHNSPLHF.

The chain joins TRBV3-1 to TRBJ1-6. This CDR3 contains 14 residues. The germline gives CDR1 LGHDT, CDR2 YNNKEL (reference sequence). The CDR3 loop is CASSLRALTSPLHF.

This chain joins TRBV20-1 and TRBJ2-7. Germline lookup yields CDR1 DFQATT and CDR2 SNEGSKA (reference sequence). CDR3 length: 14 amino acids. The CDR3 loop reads CSARGEAGYYEQYF.

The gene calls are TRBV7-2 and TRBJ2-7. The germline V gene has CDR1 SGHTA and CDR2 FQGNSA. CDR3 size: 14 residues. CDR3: CASSLEPSGYEQYF.

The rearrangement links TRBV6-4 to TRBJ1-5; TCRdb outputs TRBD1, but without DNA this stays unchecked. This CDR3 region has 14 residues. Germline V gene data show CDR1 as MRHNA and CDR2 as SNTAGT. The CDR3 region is CASSTIQGAQPQHF.